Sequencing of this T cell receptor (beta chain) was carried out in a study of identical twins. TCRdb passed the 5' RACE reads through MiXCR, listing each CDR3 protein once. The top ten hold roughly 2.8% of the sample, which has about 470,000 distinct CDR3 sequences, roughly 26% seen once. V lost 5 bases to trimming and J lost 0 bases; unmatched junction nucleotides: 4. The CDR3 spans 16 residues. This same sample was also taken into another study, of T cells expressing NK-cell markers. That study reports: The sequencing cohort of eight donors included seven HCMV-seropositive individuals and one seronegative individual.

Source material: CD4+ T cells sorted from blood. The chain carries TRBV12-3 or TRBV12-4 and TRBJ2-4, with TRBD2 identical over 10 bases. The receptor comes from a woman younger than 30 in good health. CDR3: CASSKSGRGAKNIQYF. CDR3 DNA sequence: TGTGCCAGCAGTAAAAGCGGGAGGGGAGCCAAAAACATTCAGTACTTC.